A selection of T cell receptor beta chains follows, all from one sample in a study of blood T cell repertoires in COVID-19. The method was immunoSEQ multiplex PCR; TCRdb's version includes in-frame clones alone and lacks a portion of them. The sample records fewer than 80,000 clones, 79% being singletons. Sequenced sample: peripheral blood. The receptors derive from an elderly woman with active or convalescent COVID-19. The CDR3 runs from the conserved cysteine through the conserved F or W.

J | V | CDR3
TRBJ2-7 | TRBV11-3 | CASSLEGGTYEQYF
TRBJ1-1 | TRBV6-2/TRBV6-3 | CASSSSRAGTEAFF
TRBJ1-4 | TRBV5-6 | CASSPPPTGGRANEKLFF
TRBJ2-2 | TRBV7-9 | CASSLDTNTGELFF
TRBJ1-4 | TRBV27 | CASSRDRGLRREKLFF
TRBJ1-1 | TRBV7-6 | CASSSQGQGFTEAFF
TRBJ2-7 | TRBV28 | CASSPTAGLRIYEQYF
TRBJ1-1 | TRBV5-1 | CASSLPGGGTEAFF
TRBJ2-2 | TRBV4-3 | CASSRRLARDTGELFF
TRBJ2-1 | TRBV6-6 | CASTGRVGGYNEQFF
TRBJ1-1 | TRBV6-6 | CASSYTTEAFF
TRBJ1-1 | TRBV20-1 | CSAFKNTEAFF
TRBJ2-7 | TRBV3-1/TRBV3-2 | CASSQLYRGEQYF
TRBJ2-1 | TRBV9 | CASSPLAGGGSNEQFF
TRBJ2-2 | TRBV10-1 | CASSKDYTGELFF
TRBJ2-3 | TRBV5-4 | CASSSTEDTQYF
TRBJ1-2 | TRBV7-2 | CASSSGGRAGINYGYTF
TRBJ2-5 | TRBV30 | CAWSGLGGSGRGTQYF
TRBJ1-1 | TRBV28 | CASSIIDRLDTEAFF
TRBJ2-4 | TRBV2 | CASSTQWAGGNIQYF
TRBJ2-2 | TRBV3-1/TRBV3-2 | CASSHGPGLGNTGELFF
TRBJ2-1 | TRBV5-4 | CASSPKWAHEQFF
TRBJ1-5 | TRBV28 | CASSPTGGGQPQHF
TRBJ1-4 | TRBV5-4 | CASSSDRGSRKLFF
TRBJ1-3 | TRBV29-1 | CSVRPWSDSGNTIYF
TRBJ2-7 | TRBV19 | CASSIAGGTNEQYF